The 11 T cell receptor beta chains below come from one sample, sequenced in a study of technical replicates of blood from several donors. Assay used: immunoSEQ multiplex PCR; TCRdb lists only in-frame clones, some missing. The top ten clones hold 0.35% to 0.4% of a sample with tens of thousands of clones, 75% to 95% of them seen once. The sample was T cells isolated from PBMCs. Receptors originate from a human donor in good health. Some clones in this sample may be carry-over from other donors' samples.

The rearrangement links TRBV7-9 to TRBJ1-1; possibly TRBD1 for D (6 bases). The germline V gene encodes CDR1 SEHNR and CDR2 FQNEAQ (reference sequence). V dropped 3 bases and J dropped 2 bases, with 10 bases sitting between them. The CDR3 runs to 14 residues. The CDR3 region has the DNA TGTGCCAGCAGCTTTGGGACATTTAACACTGAAGCTTTCTTT. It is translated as CASSFGTFNTEAFF.

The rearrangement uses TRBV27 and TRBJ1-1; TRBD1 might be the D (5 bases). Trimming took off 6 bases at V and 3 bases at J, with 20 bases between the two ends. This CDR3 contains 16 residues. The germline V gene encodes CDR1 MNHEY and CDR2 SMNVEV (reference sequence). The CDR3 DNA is TGTGCCAGCAGGCGGACACACGGAAGGGGCGACACTGAAGCTTTCTTT. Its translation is CASRRTHGRGDTEAFF.

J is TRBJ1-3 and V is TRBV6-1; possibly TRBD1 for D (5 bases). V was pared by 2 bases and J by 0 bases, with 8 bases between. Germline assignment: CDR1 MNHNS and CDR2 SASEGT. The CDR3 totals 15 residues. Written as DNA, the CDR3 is TGTGCCAGCAGTGAACAGGGTCGCTCTGGAAACACCATATATTTT. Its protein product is CASSEQGRSGNTIYF.

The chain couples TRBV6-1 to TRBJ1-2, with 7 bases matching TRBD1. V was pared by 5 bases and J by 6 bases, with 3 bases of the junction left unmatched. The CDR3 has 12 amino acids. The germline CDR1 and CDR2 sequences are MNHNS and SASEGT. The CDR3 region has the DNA TGTGCCAGCAGTCTGACAGGGAATGGCTACACCTTC. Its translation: CASSLTGNGYTF.

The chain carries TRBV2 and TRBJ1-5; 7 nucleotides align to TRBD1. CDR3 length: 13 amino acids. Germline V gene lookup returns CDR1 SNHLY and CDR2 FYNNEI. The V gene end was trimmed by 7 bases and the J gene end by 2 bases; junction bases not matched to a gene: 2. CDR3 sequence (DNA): TGTGCCAGCACGGGACAGCGCAATCAGCCCCAGCATTTT. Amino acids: CASTGQRNQPQHF.

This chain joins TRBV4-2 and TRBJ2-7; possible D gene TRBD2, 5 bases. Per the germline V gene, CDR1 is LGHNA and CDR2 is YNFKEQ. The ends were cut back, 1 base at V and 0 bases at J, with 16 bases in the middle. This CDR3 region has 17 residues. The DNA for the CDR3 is TGTGCCAGCAGCCAAGTCTCGACGGGGATGCTCTCCTACGAGCAGTACTTC. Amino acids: CASSQVSTGMLSYEQYF.

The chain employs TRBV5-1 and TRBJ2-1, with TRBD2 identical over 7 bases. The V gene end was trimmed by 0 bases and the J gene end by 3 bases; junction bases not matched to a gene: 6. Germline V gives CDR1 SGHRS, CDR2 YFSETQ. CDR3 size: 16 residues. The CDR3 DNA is TGCGCCAGCAGCTTGGCGGCTAGCGGAAACTACAATGAGCAGTTCTTC. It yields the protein CASSLAASGNYNEQFF.

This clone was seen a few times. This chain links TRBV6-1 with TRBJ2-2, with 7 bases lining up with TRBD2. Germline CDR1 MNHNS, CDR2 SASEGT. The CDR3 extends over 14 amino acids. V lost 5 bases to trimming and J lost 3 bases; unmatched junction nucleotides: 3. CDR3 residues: CASSSGLHTGELFF. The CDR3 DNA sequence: TGTGCCAGCAGTTCGGGACTACACACCGGGGAGCTGTTTTTT.

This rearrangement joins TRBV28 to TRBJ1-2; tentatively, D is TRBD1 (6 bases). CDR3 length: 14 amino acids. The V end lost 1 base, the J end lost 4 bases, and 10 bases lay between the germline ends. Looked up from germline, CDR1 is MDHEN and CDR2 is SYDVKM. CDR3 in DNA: TGTGCCAGCAGTTTATCACAGGGTGGCTATGGCTACACCTTC. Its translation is CASSLSQGGYGYTF.

The CDR3 DNA reads TGTGCCAGCAGCCCAGGGCCCTCTGGGGCCAACGTCCTGACTTTC. Amino acids: CASSPGPSGANVLTF. This sequence joins TRBV16 and TRBJ2-6; D perhaps matches TRBD1 (5 bases). The V and J ends lost 4 bases and 0 bases respectively, with 7 bases between them. CDR1 is KGHSY and CDR2 is FQNENV in the germline V gene. The CDR3 has 15 residues.

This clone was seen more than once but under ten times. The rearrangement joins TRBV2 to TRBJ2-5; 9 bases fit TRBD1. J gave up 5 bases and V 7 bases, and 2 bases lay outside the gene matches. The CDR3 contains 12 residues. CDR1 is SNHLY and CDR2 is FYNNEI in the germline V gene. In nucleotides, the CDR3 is TGTGCCAGCACCGGGACAGGGGAGACCCAGTACTTC. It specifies CASTGTGETQYF.